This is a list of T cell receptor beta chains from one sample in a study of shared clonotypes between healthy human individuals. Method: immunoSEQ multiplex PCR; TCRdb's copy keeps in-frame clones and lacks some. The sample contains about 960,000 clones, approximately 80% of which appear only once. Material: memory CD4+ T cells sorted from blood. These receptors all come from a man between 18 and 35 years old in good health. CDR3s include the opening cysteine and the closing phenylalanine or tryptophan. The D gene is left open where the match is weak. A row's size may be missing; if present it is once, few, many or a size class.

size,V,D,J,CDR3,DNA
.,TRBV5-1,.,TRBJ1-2,CASSLEQPRGYTF,TGCGCCAGCAGCTTAGAACAGCCAAGGGGCTACACCTTC
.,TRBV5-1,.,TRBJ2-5,CASSQNRAGETQYF,TGCGCCAGCAGCCAGAACAGGGCGGGGGAGACCCAGTACTTC
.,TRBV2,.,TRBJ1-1,CASSEGVRLSGTEAFF,TGTGCCAGCAGTGAAGGAGTCAGGTTGAGCGGCACTGAAGCTTTCTTT
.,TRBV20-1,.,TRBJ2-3,CSAVPSGTQYF,TGCAGTGCCGTTCCTAGTGGTACGCAGTATTTT
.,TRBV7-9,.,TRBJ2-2,CASSLGTLLGELFF,TGTGCCAGCAGCTTAGGGACCCTACTGGGGGAGCTGTTTTTT
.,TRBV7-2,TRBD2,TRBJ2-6,CASSLVTGLAGVGANVLTF,TGTGCCAGCAGCTTAGTAACCGGACTAGCGGGAGTTGGGGCCAACGTCCTGACTTTC
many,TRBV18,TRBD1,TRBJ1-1,CASSPRQGADTEAFF,TGTGCCAGCTCGCCTCGACAGGGTGCGGACACTGAAGCTTTCTTT
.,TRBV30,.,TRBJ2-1,CAWSVPGSYNEQFF,TGTGCCTGGAGTGTCCCCGGGAGCTACAATGAGCAGTTCTTC
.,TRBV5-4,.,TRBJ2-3,CASSLALGEDTQYF,TGTGCCAGCAGCTTGGCCCTAGGAGAAGATACGCAGTATTTT
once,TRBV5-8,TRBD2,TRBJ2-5,CASSSGTSPYGETQYF,TGTGCCAGCAGCTCGGGGACTAGCCCCTATGGAGAGACCCAGTACTTC
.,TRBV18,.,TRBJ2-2,CASSPSIDTGELFF,TGTGCCAGCTCACCATCCATCGACACCGGGGAGCTGTTTTTT
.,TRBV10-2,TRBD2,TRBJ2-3,CASSKAAGGTDTQYF,TGCGCCAGCAGTAAGGCTGCGGGGGGAACAGATACGCAGTATTTT
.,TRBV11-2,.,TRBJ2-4,CASSQGAKNIQYF,TGTGCCAGCAGCCAGGGCGCCAAAAACATTCAGTACTTC
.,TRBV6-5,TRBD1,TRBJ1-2,CASSTGAIQGALSF,TGTGCCAGCAGCACGGGTGCTATACAGGGGGCTTTGTCCTTC
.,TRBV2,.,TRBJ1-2,CASSKSHGYTF,TGTGCCAGCAGTAAGTCTCATGGCTACACCTTC
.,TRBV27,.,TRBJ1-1,CASNKRGNTEAFF,TGTGCCAGCAACAAAAGGGGGAACACTGAAGCTTTCTTT
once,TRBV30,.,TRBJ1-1,CAWTQRGDTEAFF,TGTGCCTGGACCCAAAGGGGGGACACTGAAGCTTTCTTT
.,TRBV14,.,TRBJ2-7,CASSQGRRGERVYEQYF,TGTGCCAGCAGCCAGGGGAGACGTGGAGAGAGGGTCTACGAGCAGTACTTC
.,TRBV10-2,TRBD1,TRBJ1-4,CASSGGGLNEKLFF,TGCGCCAGCAGCGGAGGGGGCCTTAATGAAAAACTGTTTTTT
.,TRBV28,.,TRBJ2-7,CASSLVPGQLTYEQYF,TGTGCCAGCAGTTTAGTACCCGGACAGCTTACCTACGAGCAGTACTTC
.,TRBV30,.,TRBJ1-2,CAWRSPFRGRDGYTF,TGTGCCTGGAGGTCCCCGTTTAGGGGTAGAGATGGCTACACCTTC
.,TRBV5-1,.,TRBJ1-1,CASSLDVLMNTEAFF,TGCGCCAGCAGCTTGGATGTACTCATGAACACTGAAGCTTTCTTT
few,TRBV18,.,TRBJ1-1,CASSQGRDTEAFF,TGTGCCAGCTCTCAGGGTCGGGACACTGAAGCTTTCTTT
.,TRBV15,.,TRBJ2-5,CATSRSKELQETQYF,TGTGCCACCAGCAGAAGCAAAGAGCTCCAAGAGACCCAGTACTTC
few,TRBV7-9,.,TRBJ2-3,CASSLRRGADDTQYF,TGTGCCAGCAGTCTGAGGAGGGGGGCGGACGATACGCAGTATTTT
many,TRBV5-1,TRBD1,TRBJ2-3,CASSFNRGRDTQYF,TGCGCCAGCAGCTTTAACAGGGGAAGGGATACGCAGTATTTT
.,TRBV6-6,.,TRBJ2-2,CASVRQQNTGELFF,TGTGCCAGCGTGCGACAGCAGAACACCGGGGAGCTGTTTTTT
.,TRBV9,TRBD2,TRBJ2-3,CASSVASGSSTDTQYF,TGTGCCAGCAGCGTGGCTAGCGGGAGTAGCACAGATACGCAGTATTTT
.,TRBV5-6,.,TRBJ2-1,CASSRPYNEQFF,TGTGCCAGCAGCCGCCCTTACAATGAGCAGTTCTTC
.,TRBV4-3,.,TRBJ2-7,CASSQLDSGVLYEQYF,TGCGCCAGCAGCCAACTTGACAGTGGGGTTCTTTACGAGCAGTACTTC
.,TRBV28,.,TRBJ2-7,CASSREVEQYF,TGTGCCAGCAGTCGTGAGGTCGAGCAGTACTTC
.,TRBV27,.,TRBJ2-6,CASSGLAGANVLTF,TGTGCCAGCTCCGGGCTGGCTGGGGCCAACGTCCTGACTTTC
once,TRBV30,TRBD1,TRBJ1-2,CAWIAGGTGGYTF,TGTGCCTGGATCGCAGGGGGCACGGGAGGCTACACCTTC
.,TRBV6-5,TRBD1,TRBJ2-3,CASSYNRGTDTQYF,TGTGCCAGCAGTTATAACAGGGGAACAGATACGCAGTATTTT
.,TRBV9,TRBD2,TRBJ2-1,CASSVTGTSDNEQFF,TGTGCCAGCAGCGTAACCGGGACTAGCGACAATGAGCAGTTCTTC
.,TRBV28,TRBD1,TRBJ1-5,CASSPMGQGAHQPQHF,TGTGCCAGCAGTCCAATGGGACAGGGGGCGCATCAGCCCCAGCATTTT
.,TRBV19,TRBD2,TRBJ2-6,CASSTRWGGSGANVLTF,TGTGCCAGTAGTACGAGGTGGGGGGGTTCTGGGGCCAACGTCCTGACTTTC
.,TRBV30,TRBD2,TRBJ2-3,CAWSVREGDTQYF,TGTGCCTGGAGTGTACGGGAGGGAGATACGCAGTATTTT
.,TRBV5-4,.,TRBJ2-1,CASSLSTGNMHEQFF,TGTGCCAGCAGCCTGAGCACAGGGAATATGCATGAGCAGTTCTTC
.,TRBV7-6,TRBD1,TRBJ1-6,CASSSKRTGENTLHF,TGTGCCAGCAGCTCGAAACGGACAGGGGAAAACACCCTCCACTTT
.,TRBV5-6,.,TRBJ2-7,CASSRVREQYF,TGTGCCAGCAGCAGGGTTCGCGAGCAGTACTTC
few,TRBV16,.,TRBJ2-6,CASSQSGLPSGANVLTF,TGTGCCAGCAGCCAATCCGGCCTGCCCTCTGGGGCCAACGTCCTGACTTTC
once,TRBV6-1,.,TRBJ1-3,CASRKNPGSGNTIYF,TGTGCCAGCAGGAAGAACCCCGGCTCTGGAAACACCATATATTTT
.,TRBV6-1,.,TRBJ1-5,CASSETPVKAVSNQPQHF,TGTGCCAGCAGTGAAACCCCAGTGAAAGCAGTTAGCAATCAGCCCCAGCATTTT
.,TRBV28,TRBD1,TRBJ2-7,CASRNHAGTGGYEQYF,TGTGCCAGCAGAAATCACGCCGGGACAGGTGGCTACGAGCAGTACTTC
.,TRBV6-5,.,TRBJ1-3,CASRLGNTIYF,TGTGCCAGCAGGCTAGGGAACACCATATATTTT
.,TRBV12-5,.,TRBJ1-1,CASGLVPLPVVTEAFF,TGTGCTAGTGGTTTGGTACCTCTCCCAGTAGTCACTGAAGCTTTCTTT
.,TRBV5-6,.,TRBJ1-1,CASSLGIANTEAFF,TGTGCCAGCAGCTTGGGAATAGCGAACACTGAAGCTTTCTTT